This passage covers 21 T cell receptor beta chains from one sample sequenced in a study of cytomegalovirus exposure and HLA in healthy donors. The PCR made use of 60 Vbeta and 13 Jbeta primers. Assay used: immunoSEQ multiplex PCR; TCRdb lists only in-frame clones, some missing. The sample consists of around 130,000 clones, about 70% of them appearing once. The specimen sequenced was PBMCs. These receptors were taken from a woman in her thirties or forties in good health and CMV-seropositive.

As to this clone: The sample has other DNA sequences that encode this CDR3 too. The CDR3 loop reads CASSLGAGTGRMNTEAFF. The CDR3 DNA follows: TGCGCCAGCAGCTTGGGGGCTGGGACAGGGCGCATGAACACTGAAGCTTTCTTT. J is TRBJ1-1 and V is TRBV5-1; 9 bases map to TRBD1. After removal of 0 bases from V and 0 bases from J, the junction contained 9 bases not matched to a gene. Germline V lookup: CDR1 SGHRS, CDR2 YFSETQ. The CDR3 covers 18 residues.

The chain has TRBV7-2 and TRBJ2-7, with D unresolved. From germline, CDR1 is SGHTA and CDR2 FQGNSA. The CDR3 extends over 14 amino acids. V was shortened by 5 bases and J by 6 bases, with 17 bases between the two germline ends. CDR3 sequence (DNA): TGTGCCAGCAGCCCGGGTGGTGGCTCCCTCGAGCAGTACTTC. Translation: CASSPGGGSLEQYF.

The rearrangement links TRBV30 to TRBJ2-1; maybe TRBD1 (5 bases). V was trimmed by 3 bases and J by 7 bases, leaving 10 bases between them. The germline CDR1 and CDR2 sequences are GTSNPN and SVGIG (reference sequence). The CDR3 sequence is 12 residues long. The CDR3 loop is CAWSANRNEQFF. The CDR3 DNA reads TGTGCCTGGAGCGCCAACAGGAATGAGCAGTTCTTC.

The chain combines TRBV4-2 with TRBJ1-6; no clear D. CDR1 and CDR2 (germline): LGHNA, YNFKEQ. With 2 bases removed from V and 6 bases from J, the gap between germline ends came to 11 bases. CDR3 size: 15 residues. The CDR3 DNA reads as TGTGCCAGCAGCCAACGTTCAGGAGGTAATTCACCCCTCCACTTT. This sequence encodes CASSQRSGGNSPLHF.

The rearrangement joins TRBV4-3 to TRBJ2-7, with D perhaps TRBD2 (5 bases). The germline gives CDR1 LGHNA, CDR2 YSLEER. V shed 3 bases and J shed 4 bases, with 16 bases lying between them. This CDR3 is 15 amino acids long. CDR3 protein: CASSQYPGSFYEQYF. The CDR3 DNA is TGCGCCAGCAGCCAGTACCCGGGATCCTTTTACGAGCAGTACTTC.

J is TRBJ1-5 and V is TRBV11-2, with 12 bases matching TRBD1. Germline lookup yields CDR1 SGHAT and CDR2 FQNNGV. Trimming took 5 bases from V and 6 from J; bases not matched to a gene: 5. CDR3 length: 15 amino acids. This CDR3 reads CASSLGQGAFQPQHF. CDR3 nucleotide sequence: TGTGCCAGCAGCCTGGGACAGGGGGCATTTCAGCCCCAGCATTTT.

The chain carries TRBV7-3 and TRBJ2-5; tentatively, D is TRBD2 (6 bases). This CDR3 has 14 residues. V was clipped by 4 bases and J by 5 bases, with 14 bases between them. Looked up from germline, CDR1 is SGHTA and CDR2 is FQGTGA. The CDR3 region has the DNA TGTGCCAGCAGCTCCGCGGGGCTGGGGGAGACCCAGTACTTC. Protein sequence: CASSSAGLGETQYF.

The V and J genes are TRBV6-1 and TRBJ2-7; D not resolved. The CDR3 spans 14 residues. V was shortened by 7 bases and J by 2 bases, with 15 bases between the two germline ends. Per the germline V gene, CDR1 is MNHNS and CDR2 is SASEGT. The CDR3 spells CASTSGARTYEQYF. In DNA form, the CDR3 reads TGTGCCAGCACCTCGGGTGCCAGAACCTACGAGCAGTACTTC.

The V call is TRBV19, the J call TRBJ2-1; tentatively, D is TRBD1 (7 bases). Germline values: CDR1 LNHDA, CDR2 SQIVND (reference sequence). The CDR3 covers 18 residues. V was shortened by 6 bases and J by 5 bases, with 26 bases between the two germline ends. The CDR3 nucleotides read TGTGCCAGTAGAGTATCAGATCAAAGACTAGACAGGGACAATGAGCAGTTCTTC. This translates into CASRVSDQRLDRDNEQFF.

This sequence joins TRBV5-1 and TRBJ1-4; the D is unclear. The CDR3 has 16 amino acids. Germline-derived CDR1 and CDR2 are SGHRS and YFSETQ. V gave up 2 bases and J gave up 4 bases, with 15 bases separating them. Here the CDR3 DNA reads TGCGCCAGCAGCTTAGCCTCGCCAGGCCTTAATGAAAAACTGTTTTTT. Its protein is CASSLASPGLNEKLFF. The full variable domain, completed using reference TRBV5-1 and TRBJ1-4, is KAGVTQTPRYLIKTRGQQVTLSCSPISGHRSVSWYQQTPGQGLQFLFEYFSETQRNKGNFPGRFSGRQFSNSRSEMNVSTLELGDSALYLCASSLASPGLNEKLFFGSGTQLSVL.

The sample holds one count of this clone. In nucleotides, the CDR3 is TGCGCCAGCAACTCCGGGAAGAGCACAGATACGCAGTATTTT. Its protein is CASNSGKSTDTQYF. The genes are TRBV5-1 and TRBJ2-3, with a tentative D call TRBD2 (5 bases). CDR3 length equals 14 residues. Germline-derived CDR1 and CDR2 are SGHRS and YFSETQ. V was pared by 6 bases and J by 0 bases, with 11 bases between. The variable domain in full, with the rest retrieved from reference TRBV5-1 and TRBJ2-3, is KAGVTQTPRYLIKTRGQQVTLSCSPISGHRSVSWYQQTPGQGLQFLFEYFSETQRNKGNFPGRFSGRQFSNSRSEMNVSTLELGDSALYLCASNSGKSTDTQYFGPGTRLTVL.

The gene calls are TRBV19 and TRBJ2-2, with 7 nucleotides matching TRBD2. Germline loops: CDR1 LNHDA, CDR2 SQIVND (reference sequence). There are 16 residues in the CDR3. The V and J ends lost 3 bases and 2 bases, in that order; junction bases with no gene match: 6. CDR3 in DNA: TGTGCCAGTAGTATGGGGGACTATAAAAACACCGGGGAGCTGTTTTTT. Encoded protein: CASSMGDYKNTGELFF.

This clone was observed once. The V and J genes are TRBV18 and TRBJ1-1; perhaps TRBD1 as D (6 bases). Looked up from germline, CDR1 is KGHSH and CDR2 is LQKENI. Between the trimmed V and J ends, which lost 2 bases and 4 bases, there was a span of 8 bases. CDR3 length equals 13 residues. CDR3 bases: TGTGCCAGCTCACCAAAACAGGGCACTGAAGCTTTCTTT. Protein: CASSPKQGTEAFF.

The genes are TRBV30 and TRBJ1-6, with D maybe TRBD1 (6 bases). The V and J ends lost 7 bases and 8 bases respectively, with 15 bases between them. Germline values: CDR1 GTSNPN, CDR2 SVGIG (reference sequence). This CDR3 has 13 residues. CDR3 nucleotide sequence: TGTGCCTTAAACGGACAGAGGGATTCACCCCTCCACTTT. Residues: CALNGQRDSPLHF.

The chain couples TRBV5-1 to TRBJ1-2, with 8 bases fitting TRBD1. V was clipped by 4 bases and J by 4 bases; unmatched bases: 6. Germline V gene data show CDR1 as SGHRS and CDR2 as YFSETQ. The CDR3 length is 14 residues. In nucleotides, the CDR3 is TGCGCCAGCAGCGGAGCAGGGGGCAGCTATGGCTACACCTTC. Encoded protein: CASSGAGGSYGYTF.

The chain recombines TRBV27 with TRBJ2-2, with 7 bases identical to TRBD1. The CDR3 totals 15 residues. Looked up from germline, CDR1 is MNHEY and CDR2 is SMNVEV (reference sequence). Trimming took 4 bases from V and 0 from J; bases not matched to a gene: 2. The CDR3 sequence: CASSWGQSNTGELFF. The CDR3 nucleotides are TGTGCCAGCAGTTGGGGACAGTCGAACACCGGGGAGCTGTTTTTT.

This clone has more than one count but fewer than ten. The CDR3 bases are TGTGCCTGGAGTGTAGACGTCCGGGGGGCAAGTGAGCAGTTCTTC. It yields the protein CAWSVDVRGASEQFF. V usage is TRBV30 and J usage is TRBJ2-1; tentatively, D is TRBD2 (7 bases). This CDR3 has 15 residues. Germline V gives CDR1 GTSNPN, CDR2 SVGIG (reference sequence). Trimming left V 0 bases short and J 9 bases short, with 18 bases between.

Concerning this clone itself: Sequence at one end of the junction differs from germline and may be a read error. The chain links TRBV4-3 to TRBJ1-2; no definite D call. The CDR3 is 15 residues long. Looked up from germline, CDR1 is LGHNA and CDR2 is YSLEER. The CDR3 DNA reads as TGCGCCAGCAGCCAAGGCCTGGGGAGTTATCGCGGCTACCCCTTC. It codes for CASSQGLGSYRGYPF.

The chain has TRBV7-2 and TRBJ1-5; a weak D match, TRBD1 (5 bases). There are 12 residues in the CDR3. V dropped 10 bases and J dropped 5 bases, with 12 bases sitting between them. Germline loops: CDR1 SGHTA, CDR2 FQGNSA. CDR3 amino acids: CATGGRDQPQHF. Written as DNA, the CDR3 is TGTGCCACCGGGGGGAGAGATCAGCCCCAGCATTTT. The full variable domain, its missing parts supplied by reference TRBV7-2 and TRBJ1-5, is GAGVSQSPSNKVTEKGKDVELRCDPISGHTALYWYRQSLGQGLEFLIYFQGNSAPDKSGLPSDRFSAERTGGSVSTLTIQRTQQEDSAVYLCATGGRDQPQHFGDGTRLSIL.

The chain links TRBV7-3 to TRBJ2-1; the match to TRBD1 covers 9 bases. The germline CDR1 and CDR2 sequences are SGHTA and FQGTGA. V shed 5 bases and J 6 bases; nucleotides not matched to a gene: 2. The CDR3 is 13 residues long. The CDR3 reads CASSLTGGNEQFF. Written as DNA, the CDR3 is TGTGCCAGCAGCCTGACAGGGGGCAATGAGCAGTTCTTC.

Here the CDR3 DNA reads TGTGCCAGCAGTTCGGACCCAGGGGCCTACGAGCAGTACTTC. Amino acids: CASSSDPGAYEQYF. The chain combines TRBV28 with TRBJ2-7; TRBD1 is a possible D gene (6 bases). This CDR3 is built from 14 residues. CDR1 and CDR2 from the germline V gene are MDHEN and SYDVKM. Trimming left V 4 bases short and J 2 bases short, with 12 bases between.